Listed below are T cell receptor beta chains from one sample, sequenced in a study of T cells in Graves' hyperthyroidism and ophthalmopathy. TCRdb analysed the multiplex PCR reads with MiXCR anew, one entry per CDR3 protein. The sample holds approximately 430,000 distinct CDR3 sequences, approximately 15% seen once. The sample was blood. The receptors come from a woman between 18 and 30 years old with Graves' hyperthyroidism. Both conserved end residues are part of each CDR3. The D gene is left open where the match is weak. Clone size is stated in some rows and not others, as once, few, many or a class when expanded.

size,V,D,J,CDR3,DNA
many,TRBV5-1,TRBD1,TRBJ1-1,CASSPDRGLNTEAFF,TGCGCCAGCAGCCCGGACAGGGGGTTGAACACTGAAGCTTTCTTT
many,TRBV5-5,NA,TRBJ2-4,CASSLWVAKNIQYF,TGTGCCAGCAGCTTGTGGGTAGCCAAAAACATTCAGTACTTC
few,TRBV5-1,NA,TRBJ1-3,CASSLETAPGNTIYF,TGCGCCAGCAGCTTAGAGACAGCACCTGGAAACACCATATATTTT
NA,TRBV2,TRBD1,TRBJ1-5,CASGRDRGILYSNQPQHF,TGTGCCAGCGGGCGGGACAGGGGGATCCTTTATAGCAATCAGCCCCAGCATTTT
NA,TRBV15,TRBD1,TRBJ1-4,CAARDRGKEKLFF,TGTGCCGCCAGAGACAGGGGGAAGGAAAAACTGTTTTTT
NA,TRBV13,NA,TRBJ2-7,CASSPGDLSYEQYF,TGTGCCAGCAGCCCCGGGGACCTTAGCTACGAGCAGTACTTC
NA,TRBV30,TRBD1,TRBJ1-6,CAWSVQGESPLHF,TGTGCCTGGAGTGTACAGGGGGAATCACCCCTCCACTTT
NA,TRBV20-1,NA,TRBJ2-3,CSASGRGSGSTDTQDF,TGCAGTGCTAGTGGCCGGGGGAGCGGTAGCACAGATACGCAGGATTTT
NA,TRBV5-1,NA,TRBJ2-5,CASSLEGNQETQYF,TGCGCCAGCAGCTTGGAAGGCAACCAAGAGACCCAGTACTTC
NA,TRBV10-2,TRBD1,TRBJ1-1,CASTDRGLNTEAFF,TGCGCCAGCACTGACAGGGGTTTGAACACTGAAGCTTTCTTT
many,TRBV7-8,TRBD2,TRBJ2-3,CASSSPGTSGRGDTQYF,TGTGCCAGCAGCTCCCCTGGGACTAGCGGGAGGGGAGATACGCAGTATTTT
many,TRBV28,TRBD1,TRBJ1-2,CASSQLDRVKGYTF,TGTGCCAGCAGTCAACTGGACAGGGTGAAGGGCTACACCTTC
many,TRBV2,NA,TRBJ1-3,CASGWGSGNTIYF,TGTGCCAGTGGCTGGGGCAGTGGAAACACCATATATTTT
few,TRBV6-6,NA,TRBJ1-1,CASSYVQGGTEAFF,TGTGCCAGCAGTTACGTACAGGGTGGCACTGAAGCTTTCTTT
NA,TRBV20-1,NA,TRBJ1-5,CSARDTQGQAYSNQPQHF,TGCAGTGCTAGAGATACGCAAGGTCAGGCTTATAGCAATCAGCCCCAGCATTTT
many,TRBV20-1,TRBD2,TRBJ2-1,CSARQREFNNEQFF,TGCAGTGCTCGACAGCGGGAGTTTAACAATGAGCAGTTCTTC
many,TRBV18,TRBD1,TRBJ2-7,CASSQSIMDRGPYEQYF,TGTGCCAGCTCACAATCGATAATGGACAGGGGCCCCTACGAGCAGTACTTC
many,TRBV13,TRBD2,TRBJ2-5,CASTQGLAGGPSSETQYF,TGTGCCAGCACGCAGGGACTAGCGGGGGGGCCGAGTTCGGAGACCCAGTACTTC
NA,TRBV5-6,NA,TRBJ1-5,CASSWGGGSNQPQHF,TGTGCCAGCAGCTGGGGGGGGGGAAGCAATCAGCCCCAGCATTTT
few,TRBV19,NA,TRBJ1-5,CASSGTIGNQPQHF,TGTGCCAGTAGTGGGACAATTGGGAATCAGCCCCAGCATTTT
few,TRBV3-1,TRBD2,TRBJ2-5,CASSYGAGAGGTQYF,TGTGCCAGCAGCTACGGAGCGGGGGCGGGGGGGACCCAGTACTTC
NA,TRBV4-1,TRBD1,TRBJ2-1,CASSRDRKIPNEQFF,TGCGCCAGCAGCCGGGACAGAAAGATCCCTAATGAGCAGTTCTTC
many,TRBV2,NA,TRBJ1-3,CASRTGNSGNTIYF,TGTGCCAGCAGGACAGGCAACTCTGGAAACACCATATATTTT
many,TRBV6-1,NA,TRBJ2-7,CASSRGYYGEQYF,TGTGCCAGCAGTCGGGGGTATTACGGCGAGCAGTACTTC
many,TRBV28,NA,TRBJ1-5,CASRRQSNQPQHF,TGTGCCAGCAGGCGACAGAGCAATCAGCCCCAGCATTTT
NA,TRBV20-1,TRBD2,TRBJ2-1,CSAVAGESSYNEQFF,TGCAGTGCGGTAGCGGGAGAGAGCTCCTACAATGAGCAGTTCTTC
NA,TRBV3-1,NA,TRBJ1-6,CASSQGSRSNSPLHF,TGTGCCAGCAGCCAAGGTTCTCGCTCCAATTCACCCCTCCACTTT
few,TRBV6-4,NA,TRBJ1-5,CASSDGGEGQPQHF,TGTGCCAGCAGTGATGGCGGGGAAGGGCAGCCCCAGCATTTT
many,TRBV20-1,NA,TRBJ1-5,CSASRGYSNQPQHF,TGCAGTGCTAGTCGAGGGTATAGCAATCAGCCCCAGCATTTT
many,TRBV28,NA,TRBJ1-5,CASRELLSNQPQHF,TGTGCCAGCAGGGAATTACTTAGCAATCAGCCCCAGCATTTT
NA,TRBV12-3/TRBV12-4,TRBD2,TRBJ2-1,CASSLVTSGSIPYNEQFF,TGTGCCAGCAGCTTAGTAACTAGCGGGAGCATTCCCTACAATGAGCAGTTCTTC
many,TRBV20-1,TRBD1,TRBJ2-1,CSARLQQTGKHNEQFF,TGCAGTGCTAGACTACAACAGACAGGGAAGCACAATGAGCAGTTCTTC